This record covers a single T cell receptor beta chain. The antigen remains unidentified. The entry originates in a study of T cell responses to AZD1222 COVID-19 vaccine. Trimming shortened V by 3 bases and J by 8 bases, and 13 bases separated the two germline ends. CDR1 WSHSY and CDR2 SAAADI come from the germline V gene. There are 13 residues in the CDR3. Produced via immunoSEQ multiplex PCR; TCRdb's table is partial and in-frame only. The data contain 150,000 to 200,000 clones, 93% of them seen just once; the ten biggest clones take up about 4%. Findings and caveats of the study: The study identified only 6 or 7 AZD1222 recipients as seropositive at baseline. Reportedly, close to half of spike-specific TCRs are directed against unmutated variant regions. The donor cohort was predominantly white British with a female majority, and clonal diversity may have been underestimated.

Sequenced here: peripheral blood, sampled on day 0 of AZD1222 vaccination. This sequence originates from an adult in good health. J is TRBJ1-2 and V is TRBV10-2; D perhaps matches TRBD1 (5 bases). The CDR3 protein is CASSDSSWGGYTF. The CDR3 DNA sequence: TGCGCCAGCAGTGACAGTTCTTGGGGCGGCTACACCTTC.